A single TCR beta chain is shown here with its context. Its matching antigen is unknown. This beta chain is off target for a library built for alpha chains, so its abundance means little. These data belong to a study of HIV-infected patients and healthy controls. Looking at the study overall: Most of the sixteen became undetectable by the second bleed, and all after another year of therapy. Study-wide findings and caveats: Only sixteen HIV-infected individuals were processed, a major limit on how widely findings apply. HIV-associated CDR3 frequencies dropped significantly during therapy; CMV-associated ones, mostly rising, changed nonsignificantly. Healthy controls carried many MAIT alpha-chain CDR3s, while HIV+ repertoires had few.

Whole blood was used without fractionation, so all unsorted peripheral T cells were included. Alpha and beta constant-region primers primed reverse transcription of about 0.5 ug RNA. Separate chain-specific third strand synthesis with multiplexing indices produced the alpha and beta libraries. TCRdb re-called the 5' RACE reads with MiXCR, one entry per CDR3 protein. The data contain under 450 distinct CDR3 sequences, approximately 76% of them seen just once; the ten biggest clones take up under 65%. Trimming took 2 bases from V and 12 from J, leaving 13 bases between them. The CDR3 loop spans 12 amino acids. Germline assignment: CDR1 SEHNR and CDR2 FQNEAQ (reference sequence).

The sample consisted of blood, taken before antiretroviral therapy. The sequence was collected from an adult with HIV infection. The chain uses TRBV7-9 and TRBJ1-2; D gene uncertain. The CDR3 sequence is CASSLSGVDDTF. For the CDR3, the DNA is TGTGCCAGCAGCTTATCCGGAGTCGACGACACCTTC. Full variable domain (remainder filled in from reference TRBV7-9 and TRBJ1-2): DTGVSQNPRHKITKRGQNVTFRCDPISEHNRLYWYRQTLGQGPEFLTYFQNEAQLEKSRLLSDRFSAERPKGSFSTLEIQRTEQGDSAMYLCASSLSGVDDTFGSGTRLTVV.